The clone carrying this T cell receptor beta chain was counted ten times or more. Unique molecular identifiers were incorporated into the prepared TCRbeta library. TCRdb called the PCR reads again in MiXCR, with one record for every CDR3 protein. The sample shows about half a million distinct CDR3 sequences, approximately 12% of them seen only once. This entry belongs to a study of T-cell reconstitution after alpha-beta-depleted transplantation in children. Trimming took off 0 bases at V and 0 bases at J, with 10 bases between the two ends. This CDR3 has 15 residues. Germline CDR1 and CDR2: SGDLS and YYNGEE.

Sequencing used PBMCs from the stem cell graft donor, obtained from the stem cell graft. The rearrangement links TRBV9 to TRBJ2-7, with a weak D call TRBD2 (5 bases). This clonotype was sampled from a human donor who donated a stem cell graft to a child with combined immunodeficiency. CDR3 sequence: CASSVGQRSSYEQYF. CDR3 nucleotides: TGTGCCAGCAGCGTAGGCCAGCGGAGCTCCTACGAGCAGTACTTC.